The next 15 T cell receptor beta chains were all read from a single sample in a study of T-cell memory formation after mild COVID-19. In TCRdb, the 5' RACE reads were re-called with MiXCR into one record per CDR3 protein. The table records more than 300,000 distinct CDR3 sequences, roughly an eighth of them present only once. Sequenced sample: PBMCs or a T cell subset sorted from them (not recorded which). Source of these receptors: a man younger than 30 who had mild COVID-19 (a few samples of this study predate the infection). Cell type and time point are not known.

This clonotype showed up just a few times. The chain combines TRBV25-1 with TRBJ2-7, with 9 bases aligning to TRBD1. CDR1 is MGHDK and CDR2 is SYGVNS in the germline V gene. The V and J ends lost 8 bases and 8 bases, in that order; junction bases with no gene match: 10. CDR3 length: 13 residues. CDR3 amino acids: CASVGTGKFQQYF. The CDR3 nucleotides are TGTGCCAGCGTGGGGACAGGGAAGTTTCAGCAGTACTTC.

This clonotype has ten or more counts. The chain couples TRBV5-1 to TRBJ2-7, with 9 bases identical to TRBD2. V lost 4 bases to trimming and J lost 0 bases; unmatched junction nucleotides: 8. The germline gives CDR1 SGHRS, CDR2 YFSETQ. This CDR3 is built from 16 residues. For the CDR3, the DNA is TGCGCCAGCAGCGGAAAGACTAGCGGCAGCTCCTACGAGCAGTACTTC. It yields the protein CASSGKTSGSSYEQYF.

In DNA form, the CDR3 reads TGTGCCAGCAGCCGGGACATGAACACCGGGGAGCTGTTTTTT. This gives the protein CASSRDMNTGELFF. V and J are TRBV11-1 and TRBJ2-2; the D gene is possibly TRBD1 (6 bases). V was cut by 5 bases and J by 1 base, with 8 bases left in between. The CDR3 has 14 amino acids. The germline V gene has CDR1 SGHAT and CDR2 FQDESV (reference sequence).

This clonotype was observed a few times. The CDR3 spells CASSSRRTAYNEQFF. CDR3 nucleotide sequence: TGTGCCAGCAGCTCCCGAAGGACCGCCTACAATGAGCAGTTCTTC. The V gene is TRBV7-2, the J gene TRBJ2-1; D gene uncertain. The CDR3 has 15 residues. Germline values: CDR1 SGHTA, CDR2 FQGNSA. V lost 4 bases to trimming and J lost 2 bases, with 12 bases between them.

A few counts support this clonotype. Relative to the germline gene, one junction end is altered; a read error may explain this. The V and J genes are TRBV20-1 and TRBJ2-3; D may be TRBD1 or TRBD2 (5 bases each). The germline CDR1 and CDR2 sequences are DFQATT and SNEGSKA (reference sequence). The CDR3 is 14 residues long. The CDR3 DNA follows: TGCAGTGTTAGAATTGACGGGGCCACAGATACGCAGTATTTT. The encoded protein is CSVRIDGATDTQYF.

This clonotype has a count of ten or more. The V call is TRBV5-1, the J call TRBJ2-1; the D is unclear. There are 14 residues in the CDR3. Trimming removed 0 bases from V and 5 bases from J, with 9 bases in between. Germline V CDR1 and CDR2: SGHRS, YFSETQ. CDR3 sequence reads: CASSLALINNEQFF. DNA for the CDR3: TGCGCCAGCAGCTTGGCCCTGATCAACAATGAGCAGTTCTTC.

The gene calls are TRBV3-1 and TRBJ2-1; 11 positions agree with TRBD2. CDR3 length equals 17 residues. Trimming cost V 1 base and J 8 bases; bases outside gene matches: 10. Germline lookup yields CDR1 LGHDT and CDR2 YNNKEL (reference sequence). In nucleotides, the CDR3 is TGTGCCAGCAGCCAAGGTAGCGGGGGGGCCCCAGGCTATGAGCAGTTCTTC. Protein: CASSQGSGGAPGYEQFF.

This clonotype was counted only a few times. V and J are TRBV24-1 and TRBJ2-1; TRBD1 matches 8 bases. The germline CDR1 and CDR2 sequences are KGHDR and SFDVKD. V was clipped by 4 bases and J by 8 bases; unmatched bases: 9. The CDR3 totals 15 residues. This CDR3 reads CATSEWTGTRDEQFF. CDR3 bases: TGTGCCACCAGTGAGTGGACAGGGACGAGGGATGAGCAGTTCTTC.

Only a few counts were recorded for this clonotype. V usage is TRBV7-7 and J usage is TRBJ2-2; TRBD1 aligns across 9 bases. This CDR3 spans 19 amino acids. Germline V gene sequence: CDR1 SSHAT, CDR2 FNYEAQ (reference sequence). Trimming removed 5 bases from V and 1 base from J; junction bases left unmatched: 14. This chain's CDR3 is CASSPDDRGTTGNTGELFF. In nucleotides, the CDR3 is TGTGCCAGCAGCCCAGACGACAGGGGGACCACCGGGAACACCGGGGAGCTGTTTTTT.

This clonotype was seen repeatedly, ten times or more. The rearrangement uses TRBV11-2 and TRBJ2-1; no clear D. The CDR3 contains 12 residues. The germline CDR1 and CDR2 sequences are SGHAT and FQNNGV. The V end was cut by 4 bases, the J end by 4 bases, with 5 bases between. CDR3 bases: TGTGCCAGCAGCTCAGATTACAATGAGCAGTTCTTC. This codes for CASSSDYNEQFF.

This clonotype was picked up a small number of times. This rearrangement joins TRBV6-5 to TRBJ1-3, with a weak D call TRBD1 (6 bases). The CDR3 spans 16 residues. Germline V lookup: CDR1 MNHEY, CDR2 SVGAGI. V shed 0 bases and J shed 2 bases, with 11 bases lying between them. The CDR3 DNA is TGTGCCAGCAGTTACTCGACTGGGGGCACTGGAAACACCATATATTTT. The encoded protein is CASSYSTGGTGNTIYF.

This clonotype has at least ten counts. The chain has TRBV4-1 and TRBJ2-5; D is tentatively TRBD1 or TRBD2 (6 bases each). V was trimmed by 5 bases and J by 4 bases, leaving 26 bases between them. The CDR3 length is 18 residues. Germline lookup yields CDR1 MGHRA and CDR2 YSYEKL. This CDR3 reads CASSALGLRGRGRETQYF. The CDR3 DNA sequence: TGCGCCAGCAGCGCATTAGGACTAAGGGGCAGGGGACGAGAGACCCAGTACTTC.

This clonotype was seen more than once but under ten times. This chain joins TRBV4-3 and TRBJ2-5; D possibly uses TRBD1 or TRBD2 (5 bases each). V gave up 4 bases and J gave up 5 bases, with 20 bases separating them. The germline V gene encodes CDR1 LGHNA and CDR2 YSLEER. There are 16 residues in the CDR3. In DNA form, the CDR3 reads TGCGCCAGCAGCCCACGACCGGGACGACTGGGCGAGACCCAGTACTTC. It is translated as CASSPRPGRLGETQYF.

The rearrangement links TRBV12-3 or TRBV12-4 to TRBJ2-3; D is undetermined. Trimming took off 1 base at V and 9 bases at J, with 5 bases between the two ends. CDR3 length: 11 residues. The CDR3 sequence: CASSLDHTQYF. CDR3 coding DNA: TGTGCCAGCAGTTTAGACCACACGCAGTATTTT.

This clonotype was observed a few times. The chain couples TRBV10-1 to TRBJ2-5; D remains ambiguous. CDR1 WNHNN and CDR2 SYGVQD come from the germline V gene (reference sequence). Trimming took off 0 bases at V and 0 bases at J, with 8 bases between the two ends. This CDR3 has 15 amino acids. In DNA form, the CDR3 reads TGCGCCAGCAGTGAGTCAAAGGGCCACCAAGAGACCCAGTACTTC. Translation gives CASSESKGHQETQYF.